This TCR beta chain originates from a study of blood T cell repertoires in COVID-19. Across the whole study: Italy, Spain and the United States were the sources of the convalescent and acute COVID-19 samples. In each case, the material was cDNA or gDNA derived from T cells, B-cell-depleted T cells, or PBMCs.

This clone has just a few counts. TCRdb's table, derived via immunoSEQ multiplex PCR, lists solely in-frame clones and lacks some. The table records fewer than 150,000 clones, approximately 84% of them present only once. The germline CDR1 and CDR2 sequences are SEHNR and FQNEAQ (reference sequence). The CDR3 consists of 15 residues. Trimming pared 2 bases from V and 4 bases from J, leaving 12 bases between. The sequencing sample was made of peripheral blood. The chain has TRBV7-9 and TRBJ1-5; D not certain. This TCR derives from a woman in her forties or fifties who had recovered from COVID-19. This chain's CDR3 is CASSLTDGGNQPQHF. CDR3 nucleotides: TGTGCCAGCAGCTTAACAGATGGTGGGAATCAGCCCCAGCATTTT.